This TCR beta chain was found in a study of blood T cell repertoires in COVID-19. Study-wide background: Whether acute or convalescent, the COVID-19 samples came from the United States, Italy and Spain.

The assay was immunoSEQ multiplex PCR, and TCRdb's table has in-frame clones only and misses some. The table includes 250,000 or so clones, approximately 89% detected once. This CDR3 is 16 amino acids long. Germline V gene data show CDR1 as SNHLY and CDR2 as FYNNEI. The trim removed 2 bases at V and 7 bases at J, leaving 9 bases unmatched. This sequence joins TRBV2 and TRBJ2-7, with 12 bases identical to TRBD1. This receptor was obtained from a woman in her 40s who had been exposed to COVID-19. Sequences were obtained from PBMCs or T cells enriched from blood (not recorded which). The CDR3 region has the DNA TGTGCCAGCAGTGAAAGTGTTGGGACAGGGGGCGGGGAGCAGTACTTC. It translates to CASSESVGTGGGEQYF.